This T cell receptor (beta chain) was sequenced in a study of radiation and T cells in renal cell carcinoma. This CDR3 has 13 residues. V lost 4 bases, J lost 2 bases, and 7 bases lay in between. Germline lookup yields CDR1 SGHNT and CDR2 YYREEE (reference sequence). Assay used: immunoSEQ multiplex PCR; TCRdb lists only in-frame clones, some missing. Of approximately 49,000 clones listed, about 80% are singletons. Time point reported: blood 2 weeks post-SBRT. Treatment defined: 15 Gy SBRT to primary tumor, nephrectomy 4 weeks later. This receptor was taken from an older woman with renal cell carcinoma. The starting material was blood, obtained from a patient whose treatment included radiotherapy and nephrectomy. The V call is TRBV5-4, the J call TRBJ1-5; D remains ambiguous. CDR3 sequence reads: CASSSARNQPQHF. CDR3 coding DNA: TGTGCCAGCAGCAGCGCCCGCAATCAGCCCCAGCATTTT.